This entry features one T cell receptor beta chain sequence. No antigen is known for it. The treatment: oral pan-JAK inhibitor, 5-10 mg twice daily. The sample originates from a study of CD8+ T cells in alopecia areata. The wider study: Using the percentage of affected scalp area, treated patients' severity was scored. Study-wide points: Tofacitinib significantly lowered scalp clonality and expanded CD8+ clones among the top 100. In blood and scalp, many expanded lesional clones persisted during tofacitinib. Clonality in lesional scalp, especially alopecia totalis/universalis, exceeded that of normal scalp.

Once RNA had been extracted, it was reverse transcribed into cDNA to act as the sequencing template. Here immunoSEQ multiplex PCR was the method, and the copy in TCRdb shows in-frame clones only, minus some. The sample lists about 42,000 clones, around nine tenths occurring once. V lost 2 bases and J 0 bases, leaving 8 bases between the germline ends. CDR3 length: 15 residues. In germline, CDR1 is MNHNY, CDR2 SVGAGI (reference sequence). The V gene is TRBV6-6, the J gene TRBJ1-3; no clear D gene. The starting material was CD8+ T cells sorted from blood, obtained at week 24, from a patient treated with tofacitinib. The sequence came from a human donor with alopecia areata. The CDR3 here is CASSYEGSSGNTIYF. CDR3 in DNA: TGTGCCAGCAGTTACGAAGGGAGCTCTGGAAACACCATATATTTT.